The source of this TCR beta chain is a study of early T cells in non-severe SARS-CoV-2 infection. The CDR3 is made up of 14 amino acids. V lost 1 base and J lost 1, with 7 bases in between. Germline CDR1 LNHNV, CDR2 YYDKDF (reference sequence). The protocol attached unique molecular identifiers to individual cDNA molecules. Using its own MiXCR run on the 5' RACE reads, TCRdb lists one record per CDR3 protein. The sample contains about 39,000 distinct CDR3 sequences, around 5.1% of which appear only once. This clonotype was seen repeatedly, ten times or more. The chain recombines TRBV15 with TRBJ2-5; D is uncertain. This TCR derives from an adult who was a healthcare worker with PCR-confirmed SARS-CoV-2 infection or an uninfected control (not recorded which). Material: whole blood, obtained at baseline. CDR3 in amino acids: CATSRGTLQETQYF. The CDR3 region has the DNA TGTGCCACCAGCAGAGGTACGCTCCAAGAGACCCAGTACTTC.